Listed here is a single T cell receptor (beta chain). Its specificity is unknown. A template switching step contributed a universal primer site, while unique molecular identifiers were present in the cDNA. MiXCR, run by TCRdb on the 5' RACE reads, gives a single entry per CDR3 protein. The sample contains around 490,000 distinct CDR3 sequences, about 22% of which appear only once. The data belong to a study of identical twins. Study-level findings and limits: Out-of-frame alpha sequences shared between twins exhibited an excess of low generation probability.

Trimming left V 8 bases short and J 2 bases short, with 7 bases between. This CDR3 spans 13 amino acids. Germline-derived CDR1 and CDR2 are WSHSY and SAAADI. This sample was also put to use in a study of yellow fever vaccine responses in identical twins.

The chain carries TRBV10-2 and TRBJ1-6, with D unresolved. Sample: CD4+ T cells sorted from blood. This TCR was recovered from a young woman in good health. The CDR3 here is CASLQTYNSPLHF. DNA of the CDR3: TGCGCCAGCTTGCAGACCTATAATTCACCCCTCCACTTT.